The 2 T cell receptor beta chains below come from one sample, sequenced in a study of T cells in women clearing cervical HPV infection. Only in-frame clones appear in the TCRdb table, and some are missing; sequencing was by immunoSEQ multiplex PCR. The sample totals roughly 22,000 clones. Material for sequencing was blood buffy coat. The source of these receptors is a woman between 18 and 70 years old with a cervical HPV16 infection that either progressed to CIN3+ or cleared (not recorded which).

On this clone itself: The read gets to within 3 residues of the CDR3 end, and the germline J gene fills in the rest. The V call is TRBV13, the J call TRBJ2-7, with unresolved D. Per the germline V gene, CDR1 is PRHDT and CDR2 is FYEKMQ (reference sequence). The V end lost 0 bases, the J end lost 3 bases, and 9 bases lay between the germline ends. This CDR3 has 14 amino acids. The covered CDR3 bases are TGTGCCAGCAGCTTAGGTCCGGTTGGCTACGAG. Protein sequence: CASSLGPVGYE. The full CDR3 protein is CASSLGPVGYEQYF.

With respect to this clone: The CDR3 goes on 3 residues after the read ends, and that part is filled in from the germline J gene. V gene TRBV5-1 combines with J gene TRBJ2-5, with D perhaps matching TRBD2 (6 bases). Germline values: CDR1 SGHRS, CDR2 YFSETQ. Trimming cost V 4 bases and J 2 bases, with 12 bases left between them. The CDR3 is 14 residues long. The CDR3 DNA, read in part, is TGCGCCAGCAGCCAGACTAGTCAGCAAGAGACC. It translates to CASSQTSQQET. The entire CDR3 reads CASSQTSQQETQYF. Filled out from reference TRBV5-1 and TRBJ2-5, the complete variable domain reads KAGVTQTPRYLIKTRGQQVTLSCSPISGHRSVSWYQQTPGQGLQFLFEYFSETQRNKGNFPGRFSGRQFSNSRSEMNVSTLELGDSALYLCASSQTSQQETQYFGPGTRLLVL.